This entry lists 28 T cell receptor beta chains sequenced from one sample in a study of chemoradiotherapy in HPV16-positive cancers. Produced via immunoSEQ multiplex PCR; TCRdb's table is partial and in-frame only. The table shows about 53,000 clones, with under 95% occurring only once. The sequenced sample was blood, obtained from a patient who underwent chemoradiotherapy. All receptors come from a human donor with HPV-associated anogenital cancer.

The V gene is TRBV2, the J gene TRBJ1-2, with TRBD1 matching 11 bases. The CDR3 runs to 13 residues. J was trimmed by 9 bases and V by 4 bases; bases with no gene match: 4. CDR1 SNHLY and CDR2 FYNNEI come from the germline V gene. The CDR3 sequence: CASSGTGGSRYTF. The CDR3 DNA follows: TGTGCCAGCAGTGGGACAGGGGGCTCTCGCTACACCTTC.

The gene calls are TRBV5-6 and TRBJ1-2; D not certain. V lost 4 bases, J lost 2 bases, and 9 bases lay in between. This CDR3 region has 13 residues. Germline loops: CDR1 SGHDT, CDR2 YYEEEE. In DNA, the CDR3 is TGTGCCAGCAGCCCGGACCCGAACTATGGCTACACCTTC. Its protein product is CASSPDPNYGYTF. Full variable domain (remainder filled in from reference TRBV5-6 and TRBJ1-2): DAGVTQSPTHLIKTRGQQVTLRCSPKSGHDTVSWYQQALGQGPQFIFQYYEEEERQRGNFPDRFSGHQFPNYSSELNVNALLLGDSALYLCASSPDPNYGYTFGSGTRLTVV.

This chain's CDR3 is CASSEGTATNEKLFF. CDR3 coding DNA: TGTGCCAGCAGTGAAGGGACGGCAACTAATGAAAAACTGTTTTTT. The gene calls are TRBV6-1 and TRBJ1-4; unclear D gene. CDR3 length equals 15 residues. Germline CDR1 and CDR2: MNHNS and SASEGT. Trimming removed 1 base at V and 0 bases at J, with 6 bases between.

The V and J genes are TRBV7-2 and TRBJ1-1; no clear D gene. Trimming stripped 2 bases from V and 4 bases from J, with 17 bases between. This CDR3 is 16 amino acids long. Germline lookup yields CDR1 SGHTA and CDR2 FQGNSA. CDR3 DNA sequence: TGTGCCAGCAGCTTATCCCCAGCGGGCACGTTCACTGAAGCTTTCTTT. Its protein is CASSLSPAGTFTEAFF.

The CDR3 sequence: CASSQDPSGTFTDTQYF. The DNA for the CDR3 is TGCGCCAGCAGCCAAGATCCTAGCGGGACCTTCACAGATACGCAGTATTTT. The chain uses TRBV4-3 and TRBJ2-3; TRBD2 agrees at 9 bases. V lost 0 bases and J lost 2; bases outside the gene matches: 6. There are 17 residues in the CDR3. Germline V gives CDR1 LGHNA, CDR2 YSLEER.

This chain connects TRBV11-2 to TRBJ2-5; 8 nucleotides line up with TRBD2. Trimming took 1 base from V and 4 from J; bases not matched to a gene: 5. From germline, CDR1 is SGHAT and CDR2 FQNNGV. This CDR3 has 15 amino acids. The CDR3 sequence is CASSLAGGPGETQYF. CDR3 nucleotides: TGTGCCAGCAGCTTAGCGGGAGGGCCGGGAGAGACCCAGTACTTC.

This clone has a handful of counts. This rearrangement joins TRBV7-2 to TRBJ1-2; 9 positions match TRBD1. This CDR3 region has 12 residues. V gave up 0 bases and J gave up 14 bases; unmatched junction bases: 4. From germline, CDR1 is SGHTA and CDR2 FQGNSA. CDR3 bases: TGTGCCAGCAGCTTAGCGCGGGGGACAGGGACCTTC. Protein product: CASSLARGTGTF.

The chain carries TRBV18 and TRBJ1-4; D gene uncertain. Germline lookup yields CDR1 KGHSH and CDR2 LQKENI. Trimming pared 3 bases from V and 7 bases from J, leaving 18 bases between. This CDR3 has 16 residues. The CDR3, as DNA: TGTGCCAGCTCACCCCAAAAGGTTACGGGAGGTGAAAAACTGTTTTTT. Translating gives CASSPQKVTGGEKLFF. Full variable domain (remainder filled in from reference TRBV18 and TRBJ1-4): NAGVMQNPRHLVRRRGQEARLRCSPMKGHSHVYWYRQLPEEGLKFMVYLQKENIIDESGMPKERFSAEFPKEGPSILRIQQVVRGDSAAYFCASSPQKVTGGEKLFFGSGTQLSVL.

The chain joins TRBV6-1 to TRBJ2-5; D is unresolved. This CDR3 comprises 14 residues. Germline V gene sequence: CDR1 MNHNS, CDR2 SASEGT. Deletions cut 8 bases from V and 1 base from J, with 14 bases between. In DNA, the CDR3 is TGTGCCAGCTTGCGCAGGCAAAGCCAAGAGACCCAGTACTTC. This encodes CASLRRQSQETQYF.

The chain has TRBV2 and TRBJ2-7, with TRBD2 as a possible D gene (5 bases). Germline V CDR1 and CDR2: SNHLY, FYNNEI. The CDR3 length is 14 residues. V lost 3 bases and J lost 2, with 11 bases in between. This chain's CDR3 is CASSDRTSTYEQYF. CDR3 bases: TGTGCCAGCAGTGACAGGACTTCAACCTACGAGCAGTACTTC. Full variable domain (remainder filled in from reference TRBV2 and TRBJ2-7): EPEVTQTPSHQVTQMGQEVILRCVPISNHLYFYWYRQILGQKVEFLVSFYNNEISEKSEIFDDQFSVERPDGSNFTLKIRSTKLEDSAMYFCASSDRTSTYEQYFGPGTRLTVT.

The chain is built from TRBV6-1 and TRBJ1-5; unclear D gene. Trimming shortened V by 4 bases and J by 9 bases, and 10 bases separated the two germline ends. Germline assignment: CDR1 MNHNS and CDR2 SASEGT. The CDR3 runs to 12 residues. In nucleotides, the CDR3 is TGTGCCAGCAGTGTTGGCTTTGGGCCCCAGCATTTT. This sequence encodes CASSVGFGPQHF.

The CDR3 is CASSRSPGNQPQHF. The CDR3 DNA is TGTGCCAGCAGCCGCTCCCCGGGGAATCAGCCCCAGCATTTT. V and J are TRBV6-5 and TRBJ1-5; D remains unclear. The V and J ends lost 6 bases and 4 bases respectively, with 13 bases between them. This CDR3 has 14 residues. In germline, CDR1 is MNHEY, CDR2 SVGAGI.

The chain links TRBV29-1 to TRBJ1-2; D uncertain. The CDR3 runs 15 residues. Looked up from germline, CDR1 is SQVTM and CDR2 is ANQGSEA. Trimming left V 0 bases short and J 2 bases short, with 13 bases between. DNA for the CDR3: TGCAGCGTTGAAGATCCGTTGTCGGGCAACTATGGCTACACCTTC. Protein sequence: CSVEDPLSGNYGYTF.

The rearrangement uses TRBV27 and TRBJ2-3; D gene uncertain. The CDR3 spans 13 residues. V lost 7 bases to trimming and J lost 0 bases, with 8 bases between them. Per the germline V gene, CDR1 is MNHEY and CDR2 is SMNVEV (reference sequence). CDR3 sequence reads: CASKPDSTDTQYF. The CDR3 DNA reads TGTGCCAGCAAGCCGGACAGCACAGATACGCAGTATTTT.

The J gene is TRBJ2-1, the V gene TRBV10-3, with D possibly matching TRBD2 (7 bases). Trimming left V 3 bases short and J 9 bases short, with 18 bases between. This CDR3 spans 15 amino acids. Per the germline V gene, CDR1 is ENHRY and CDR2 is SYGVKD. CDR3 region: CAISDSWEGVSEQFF. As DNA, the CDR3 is TGTGCCATCAGTGATAGTTGGGAGGGGGTCAGTGAGCAGTTCTTC.

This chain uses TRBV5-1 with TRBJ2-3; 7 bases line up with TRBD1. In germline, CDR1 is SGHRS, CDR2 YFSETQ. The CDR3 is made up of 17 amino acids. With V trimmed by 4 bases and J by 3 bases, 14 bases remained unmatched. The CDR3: CASSPTALAGGTDTQYF. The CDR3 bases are TGCGCCAGCAGCCCAACCGCGCTAGCAGGGGGAACAGATACGCAGTATTTT.

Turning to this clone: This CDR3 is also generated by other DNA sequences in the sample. The CDR3 protein is CASSLAEGTEAFF. The CDR3 nucleotides are TGTGCCAGCAGCTTAGCGGAGGGCACTGAAGCTTTCTTT. The chain combines TRBV7-9 with TRBJ1-1; D gene uncertain. CDR1 is SEHNR and CDR2 is FQNEAQ in the germline V gene (reference sequence). With 0 bases removed from V and 4 bases from J, the gap between germline ends came to 6 bases. The CDR3 covers 13 residues.

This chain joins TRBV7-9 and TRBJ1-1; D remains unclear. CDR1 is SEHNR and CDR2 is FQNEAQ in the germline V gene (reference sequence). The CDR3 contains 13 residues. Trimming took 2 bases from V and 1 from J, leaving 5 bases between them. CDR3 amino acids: CASSLTGNTEAFF. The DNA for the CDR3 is TGTGCCAGCAGCTTAACTGGGAACACTGAAGCTTTCTTT.

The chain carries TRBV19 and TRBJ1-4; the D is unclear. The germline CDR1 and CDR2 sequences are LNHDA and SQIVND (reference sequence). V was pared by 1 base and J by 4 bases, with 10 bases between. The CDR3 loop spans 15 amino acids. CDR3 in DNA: TGTGCCAGTAGTATAGGGAGGGCCGTTAATGAAAAACTGTTTTTT. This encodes CASSIGRAVNEKLFF.

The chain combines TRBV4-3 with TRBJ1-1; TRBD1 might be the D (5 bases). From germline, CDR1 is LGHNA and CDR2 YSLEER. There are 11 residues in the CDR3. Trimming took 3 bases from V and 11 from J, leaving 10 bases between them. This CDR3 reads CASSQSGRAFF. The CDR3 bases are TGCGCCAGCAGCCAGTCAGGGAGGGCTTTCTTT.

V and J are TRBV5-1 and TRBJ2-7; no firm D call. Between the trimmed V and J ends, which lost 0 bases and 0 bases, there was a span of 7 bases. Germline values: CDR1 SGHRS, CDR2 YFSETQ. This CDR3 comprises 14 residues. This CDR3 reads CASSLGGSSYEQYF. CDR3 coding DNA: TGCGCCAGCAGCTTGGGGGGTTCCTCCTACGAGCAGTACTTC.

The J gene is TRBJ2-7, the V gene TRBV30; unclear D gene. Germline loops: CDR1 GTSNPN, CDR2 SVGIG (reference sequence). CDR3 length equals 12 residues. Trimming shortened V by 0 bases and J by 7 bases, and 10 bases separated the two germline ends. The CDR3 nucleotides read TGTGCCTGGAGTGTGAACCACTGGGAGCAGTACTTC. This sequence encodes CAWSVNHWEQYF.

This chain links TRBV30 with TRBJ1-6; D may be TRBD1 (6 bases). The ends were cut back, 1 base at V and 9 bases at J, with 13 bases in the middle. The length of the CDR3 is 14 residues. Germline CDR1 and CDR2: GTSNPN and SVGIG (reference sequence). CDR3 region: CAWSADQGFSPLHF. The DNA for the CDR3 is TGTGCCTGGAGTGCCGATCAGGGGTTTTCACCCCTCCACTTT.

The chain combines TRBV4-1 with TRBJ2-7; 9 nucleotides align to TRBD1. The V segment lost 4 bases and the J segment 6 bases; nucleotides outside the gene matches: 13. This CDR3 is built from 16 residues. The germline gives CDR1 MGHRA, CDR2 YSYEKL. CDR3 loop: CASSLASGTGQVEQYF. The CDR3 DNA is TGCGCCAGCAGCCTCGCCTCCGGGACAGGGCAGGTCGAGCAGTACTTC.

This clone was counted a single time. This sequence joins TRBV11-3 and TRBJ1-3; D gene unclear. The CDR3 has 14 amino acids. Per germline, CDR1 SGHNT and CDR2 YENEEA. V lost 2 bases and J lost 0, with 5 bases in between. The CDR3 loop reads CASSLTGSGNTIYF. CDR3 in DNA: TGTGCCAGCAGCTTAACGGGCTCTGGAAACACCATATATTTT.

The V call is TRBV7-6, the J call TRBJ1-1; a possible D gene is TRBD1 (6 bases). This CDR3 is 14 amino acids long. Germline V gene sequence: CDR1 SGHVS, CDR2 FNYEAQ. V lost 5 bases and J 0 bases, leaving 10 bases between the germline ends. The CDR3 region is CASSRTEMNTEAFF. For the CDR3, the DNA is TGTGCCAGCAGCCGGACAGAAATGAACACTGAAGCTTTCTTT.

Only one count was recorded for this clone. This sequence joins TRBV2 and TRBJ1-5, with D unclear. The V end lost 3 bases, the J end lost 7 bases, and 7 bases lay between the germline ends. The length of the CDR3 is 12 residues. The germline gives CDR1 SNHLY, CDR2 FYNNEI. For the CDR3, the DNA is TGTGCCAGCAGTGACGGGTACCAGCCCCAGCATTTT. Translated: CASSDGYQPQHF.

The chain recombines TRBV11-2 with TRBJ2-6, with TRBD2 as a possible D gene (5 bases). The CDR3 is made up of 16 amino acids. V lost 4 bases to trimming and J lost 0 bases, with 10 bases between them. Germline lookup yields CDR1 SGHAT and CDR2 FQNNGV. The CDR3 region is CASSSGFYSGANVLTF. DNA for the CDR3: TGTGCCAGCAGCTCGGGGTTCTACTCTGGGGCCAACGTCCTGACTTTC.